A single sample is the source of the 12 T cell receptor beta chains below, sequenced in a study of control samples from healthy donors and cancer patients. Data came from immunoSEQ multiplex PCR; TCRdb stores just in-frame clones and leaves some out. The sample gives 120,000 to 150,000 clones, roughly 90% of which show up once; roughly 10% is in the top ten. What was sequenced was blood. The receptor set was obtained from a man aged 25 to 45 in good health.

The CDR3 here is CASSQAMVVSGNTIYF. The CDR3 coding sequence is TGCGCCAGCAGCCAAGCGATGGTGGTCTCTGGAAACACCATATATTTT. This chain uses TRBV4-3 with TRBJ1-3; D is uncertain. The CDR3 consists of 16 residues. Trimming cost V 1 base and J 0 bases, with 10 bases left between them. Germline-derived CDR1 and CDR2 are LGHNA and YSLEER.

The chain uses TRBV6-6 and TRBJ2-7; 8 nucleotides agree with TRBD1. Trimming removed 5 bases from V and 5 bases from J; junction bases left unmatched: 20. Germline lookup yields CDR1 MNHNY and CDR2 SVGAGI (reference sequence). The CDR3 runs 18 residues. The CDR3 is CASSRLIDLGQGAHEQYF. CDR3 DNA: TGTGCCAGCAGTCGACTAATTGATTTAGGACAGGGCGCCCACGAGCAGTACTTC.

The rearrangement links TRBV2 to TRBJ1-5, with D possibly being TRBD1 (6 bases). V was shortened by 6 bases and J by 5 bases, with 23 bases between the two germline ends. CDR1 and CDR2 from the germline V gene are SNHLY and FYNNEI. CDR3 length: 17 amino acids. The CDR3 protein is CASRASNPGARYQPQHF. DNA for the CDR3: TGTGCCAGCAGAGCGAGCAATCCAGGGGCGAGGTATCAGCCCCAGCATTTT.

The rearrangement joins TRBV28 to TRBJ2-1; D uncertain. CDR1 is MDHEN and CDR2 is SYDVKM in the germline V gene. V was cut by 6 bases and J by 2 bases, with 17 bases left in between. This CDR3 contains 16 residues. This CDR3 reads CASSPLGAITYNEQFF. For the CDR3, the DNA is TGTGCCAGCAGCCCGCTAGGAGCGATTACCTACAATGAGCAGTTCTTC.

This rearrangement joins TRBV7-9 to TRBJ1-6, with D perhaps matching TRBD1 (6 bases). The CDR3 sequence is 15 residues long. The V end was cut by 5 bases, the J end by 7 bases, with 15 bases between. Germline CDR1 and CDR2: SEHNR and FQNEAQ (reference sequence). Here the CDR3 reads CASSPGQGLNSPLHF. CDR3 in DNA: TGTGCCAGCAGCCCAGGCCAGGGGTTAAATTCACCCCTCCACTTT.

The V call is TRBV6-4, the J call TRBJ1-1, with TRBD1 as a possible D gene (5 bases). Trimming stripped 2 bases from V and 10 bases from J, with 14 bases between. From germline, CDR1 is MRHNA and CDR2 SNTAGT. This CDR3 has 13 residues. DNA of the CDR3: TGTGCCAGCAGTGACGTGGTTGGGGGATTAGCTTTCTTT. Translating it yields CASSDVVGGLAFF.

This clone was seen once. V and J are TRBV19 and TRBJ1-5; TRBD1 matches 10 bases. Germline CDR1 is LNHDA and CDR2 is SQIVND (reference sequence). V shed 5 bases and J 5 bases; nucleotides not matched to a gene: 3. The CDR3 length is 14 residues. The CDR3: CASSWDRGDQPQHF. The DNA of the CDR3 is TGTGCCAGTAGTTGGGACAGGGGTGATCAGCCCCAGCATTTT.

V usage is TRBV29-1 and J usage is TRBJ1-1, with 9 positions matching TRBD1. After removal of 5 bases from V and 0 bases from J, the junction contained 10 bases not matched to a gene. This CDR3 contains 16 residues. CDR1 is SQVTM and CDR2 is ANQGSEA in the germline V gene. This chain's CDR3 is CSVSGPGQGLNTEAFF. The CDR3 DNA reads as TGCAGCGTTTCCGGTCCGGGACAGGGCTTGAACACTGAAGCTTTCTTT.

The chain joins TRBV7-6 to TRBJ2-1, with D maybe TRBD1 (5 bases). The CDR3 is 11 amino acids. CDR1 is SGHVS and CDR2 is FNYEAQ in the germline V gene. V lost 1 base and J lost 12, with 7 bases in between. CDR3 loop: CASSLDRRQFF. The CDR3 coding sequence is TGTGCCAGCAGCTTAGACAGGCGGCAGTTCTTC. Variable domain in full (rest from reference TRBV7-6 and TRBJ2-1): GAGVSQSPRYKVTKRGQDVALRCDPISGHVSLYWYRQALGQGPEFLTYFNYEAQQDKSGLPNDRFSAERPEGSISTLTIQRTEQRDSAMYRCASSLDRRQFFGPGTRLTVL.

The chain combines TRBV20-1 with TRBJ2-3; 8 positions agree with TRBD2. Per the germline V gene, CDR1 is DFQATT and CDR2 is SNEGSKA (reference sequence). The CDR3 consists of 15 residues. The V segment lost 3 bases and the J segment 4 bases; nucleotides outside the gene matches: 9. This chain's CDR3 is CSASMASGWADTQYF. The CDR3 nucleotides read TGCAGTGCTAGTATGGCTAGCGGGTGGGCAGATACGCAGTATTTT.

This clone was found once. The chain carries TRBV30 and TRBJ1-2; tentatively, D is TRBD1 (5 bases). CDR3 length equals 13 residues. From germline, CDR1 is GTSNPN and CDR2 SVGIG (reference sequence). The V gene lost 1 base and the J gene lost 1 base, with 7 bases spanning the gap. The CDR3 DNA sequence: TGTGCCTGGAGTGAGGGGCTTAACTATGGCTACACCTTC. This encodes CAWSEGLNYGYTF.

Comment on this clone: The junction differs from germline at one of its ends, possibly a read error. The chain has TRBV5-1 and TRBJ2-7; D uncertain. This CDR3 comprises 14 residues. Germline loops: CDR1 SGHRS, CDR2 YFSETQ. CDR3 bases: TGCGCCAACAGCTTGGCCGCGATAGCCTACGAGCAGTACTTC. Amino acids: CANSLAAIAYEQYF.